Presented here are 26 T cell receptor beta chains from one specimen sequenced in a study of T cells after yellow fever vaccination. TCRdb fed the 5' RACE reads into MiXCR, producing one record per CDR3 protein. The data contain around 250,000 distinct CDR3 sequences, 5.2% of them singletons. Sample: CD4+ T cells sorted from PBMCs, taken on the day of the yellow fever booster vaccination. The source is a man aged 18 to 29 who received the YFV17D yellow fever vaccine.

The rearrangement joins TRBV3-1 to TRBJ2-7; D uncertain. The CDR3 is made up of 15 amino acids. Germline values: CDR1 LGHDT, CDR2 YNNKEL (reference sequence). CDR3 region: CASIQEVGKSYEQYV. CDR3 sequence (DNA): TGTGCCAGCATCCAAGAGGTGGGGAAGTCTTACGAGCAGTACGTC.

The table lists this clonotype with a few counts. The CDR3 spells CASSLSTGGNGANVLTF. The CDR3 nucleotides are TGTGCCAGCTCACTATCGACAGGGGGCAATGGGGCCAACGTCCTGACTTTC. V usage is TRBV18 and J usage is TRBJ2-6; 10 bases are a match to TRBD1. This CDR3 has 17 amino acids. CDR1 is KGHSH, CDR2 LQKENI, per germline. V shed 4 bases, J shed 3 bases, and the junction held 6 bases outside the gene matches.

The gene calls are TRBV5-1 and TRBJ2-7; 7 bases match TRBD2. V lost 0 bases, J lost 4 bases, and 7 bases stayed unmatched. The germline CDR1 and CDR2 sequences are SGHRS and YFSETQ. This CDR3 is 15 amino acids long. The CDR3 sequence is CASSLDFQGLYEQYF. The CDR3 DNA sequence: TGCGCCAGCAGCTTGGATTTTCAGGGACTATACGAGCAGTACTTC.

In its sample, this clonotype was seen many times. This chain connects TRBV20-1 to TRBJ2-1; TRBD2 matches at 8 bases. In germline, CDR1 is DFQATT, CDR2 SNEGSKA (reference sequence). The CDR3 has 15 residues. V lost 7 bases and J lost 4; bases outside the gene matches: 12. CDR3 nucleotides: TGCAGTGGAACCCGGGGGGGTATAATTTACAATGAGCAGTTCTTC. Translating gives CSGTRGGIIYNEQFF.

The sample holds many counts of this clonotype. The genes are TRBV5-1 and TRBJ2-1, with D tentatively TRBD1 (5 bases). The CDR3 is 12 amino acids. Germline V gene data show CDR1 as SGHRS and CDR2 as YFSETQ. The V and J ends lost 3 bases and 6 bases respectively, with 7 bases between them. Here the CDR3 DNA reads TGCGCCAGCAGCTCTAGGGGCAATGAGCAGTTCTTC. It specifies CASSSRGNEQFF.

This chain joins TRBV18 and TRBJ1-1; D uncertain. V was trimmed by 0 bases and J by 8 bases, leaving 10 bases between them. This CDR3 is 13 amino acids long. Germline values: CDR1 KGHSH, CDR2 LQKENI. The CDR3 nucleotides are TGTGCCAGCTCACCACCGAATATCCCGGAAGCTTTCTTT. Translating gives CASSPPNIPEAFF.

This clonotype was seen only a few times. The J gene is TRBJ1-4, the V gene TRBV29-1; the D is unclear. The ends were cut back, 5 bases at V and 2 bases at J, with 9 bases in the middle. This CDR3 is 13 amino acids long. Germline V gene data show CDR1 as SQVTM and CDR2 as ANQGSEA. CDR3 loop: CSVRLRTNEKLFF. As DNA, the CDR3 is TGCAGCGTTCGTTTACGGACTAATGAAAAACTGTTTTTT.

This clonotype was detected ten times or more. The chain has TRBV6-1 and TRBJ2-5, with D possibly matching TRBD1 (6 bases). This CDR3 comprises 15 residues. The V and J ends lost 6 bases and 1 base respectively, with 15 bases between them. The germline V gene encodes CDR1 MNHNS and CDR2 SASEGT. The CDR3 DNA sequence: TGTGCCAGCAGCGTTAGCCGGGACACCCAAGAGACCCAGTACTTC. Translation gives CASSVSRDTQETQYF.

The V call is TRBV6-2 or TRBV6-3, the J call TRBJ2-1; TRBD2 aligns across 13 bases. The J segment lost 2 bases and the V segment lost 4 bases, leaving 8 bases of the junction unmatched. The CDR3 runs to 18 residues. Germline CDR1 and CDR2: MNHEY and SVGEGT. CDR3 DNA sequence: TGTGCCAGCAGTTTCCCCCCGGGACTAGCGGGGACCTACAATGAGCAGTTCTTC. It translates to CASSFPPGLAGTYNEQFF.

This clonotype was detected a few times. The V call is TRBV6-1, the J call TRBJ1-2; 8 bases align to TRBD1. Unmatched junction bases numbered 5, after V lost 4 bases and J lost 4 bases. Germline CDR1 is MNHNS and CDR2 is SASEGT. The CDR3 has 14 amino acids. The CDR3 coding sequence is TGTGCCAGCAGTGGACAGGGGATGATCTATGGCTACACCTTC. Translating gives CASSGQGMIYGYTF.

This clonotype was observed a handful of times. V gene TRBV7-2 combines with J gene TRBJ2-1; TRBD2 agrees at 10 bases. CDR3 length equals 16 residues. V was clipped by 0 bases and J by 4 bases; unmatched bases: 3. Germline assignment: CDR1 SGHTA and CDR2 FQGNSA. CDR3 in amino acids: CASSLAGLAVYNEQFF. CDR3 coding DNA: TGTGCCAGCAGCTTAGCTGGACTAGCGGTTTACAATGAGCAGTTCTTC.

In this sample, this clonotype turned up many times. The chain joins TRBV3-1 to TRBJ1-1; no clear D. V dropped 6 bases and J dropped 0 bases, with 11 bases sitting between them. This CDR3 contains 14 residues. Germline CDR1 is LGHDT and CDR2 is YNNKEL (reference sequence). This CDR3 reads CASRARGMNTEAFF. For the CDR3, the DNA is TGTGCCAGCAGGGCCAGAGGGATGAACACTGAAGCTTTCTTT. The full variable domain, completed using reference TRBV3-1 and TRBJ1-1, is DTAVSQTPKYLVTQMGNDKSIKCEQNLGHDTMYWYKQDSKKFLKIMFSYNNKELIINETVPNRFSPKSPDKAHLNLHINSLELGDSAVYFCASRARGMNTEAFFGQGTRLTVV.

This clonotype has more than one count but fewer than ten. The chain has TRBV13 and TRBJ1-2; D perhaps matches TRBD1 (6 bases). V lost 4 bases and J 8 bases, leaving 20 bases between the germline ends. There are 15 residues in the CDR3. CDR1 PRHDT and CDR2 FYEKMQ come from the germline V gene (reference sequence). The CDR3 DNA follows: TGTGCCAGCAGCTCCCCGCGGGGGCGGAGGGGCGGCTACACCTTC. As protein: CASSSPRGRRGGYTF.

V is TRBV18 and J is TRBJ1-4; D may be TRBD1 (5 bases). CDR3 length: 17 amino acids. V was clipped by 6 bases and J by 3 bases, with 20 bases between them. Germline assignment: CDR1 KGHSH and CDR2 LQKENI. This CDR3 reads CASSLFRYRSPNEKLFF. In nucleotides, the CDR3 is TGTGCCAGCTCGCTCTTTAGGTACAGGAGCCCTAATGAAAAACTGTTTTTT.

The rearrangement uses TRBV20-1 and TRBJ2-6; D is ambiguous. V shed 3 bases and J shed 2 bases, with 5 bases lying between them. The CDR3 covers 13 residues. Germline-derived CDR1 and CDR2 are DFQATT and SNEGSKA (reference sequence). CDR3 sequence (DNA): TGCAGTGCTAGCCCCCCTGGGGCCAACGTCCTGACTTTC. It is translated as CSASPPGANVLTF.

This clonotype was counted ten times or more. V is TRBV5-1 and J is TRBJ2-1; 11 bases match TRBD2. Germline V gene data show CDR1 as SGHRS and CDR2 as YFSETQ. J was trimmed by 4 bases and V by 1 base; bases with no gene match: 4. The CDR3 loop spans 16 amino acids. The CDR3 protein is CASSLRPSGGYNEQFF. The DNA of the CDR3 is TGCGCCAGCAGCTTGAGGCCTAGCGGGGGGTACAATGAGCAGTTCTTC.

Many counts were recorded for this clonotype. The chain is built from TRBV3-1 and TRBJ2-2; no clear D. CDR1 LGHDT and CDR2 YNNKEL come from the germline V gene (reference sequence). V was shortened by 2 bases and J by 7 bases, with 8 bases between the two germline ends. The CDR3 consists of 13 residues. CDR3 coding DNA: TGTGCCAGCAGCCAATCCTTTAACGGGGAGCTGTTTTTT. Translating it yields CASSQSFNGELFF.

This chain uses TRBV24-1 with TRBJ2-7; D is unresolved. CDR3 length equals 12 residues. Trimming removed 5 bases from V and 2 bases from J, with 6 bases in between. Germline loops: CDR1 KGHDR, CDR2 SFDVKD. The CDR3 DNA follows: TGTGCCACCAGTGCTCTAGCCTACGAGCAGTACGTC. Protein product: CATSALAYEQYV.

In this sample, this clonotype turned up a few times. V and J are TRBV20-1 and TRBJ1-5; 11 bases agree with TRBD1. Germline-derived CDR1 and CDR2 are DFQATT and SNEGSKA (reference sequence). The J segment lost 6 bases and the V segment lost 0 bases, leaving 4 bases of the junction unmatched. This CDR3 has 15 amino acids. For the CDR3, the DNA is TGCAGTGCTAGAGAGGGCGGGACAGGGGGTCAGCCCCAGCATTTT. This encodes CSAREGGTGGQPQHF.

This clonotype was seen repeatedly, ten times or more. This chain links TRBV5-6 with TRBJ1-5; 7 bases align to TRBD1. V shed 2 bases and J 2 bases; nucleotides not matched to a gene: 13. The CDR3 spans 18 residues. The germline gives CDR1 SGHDT, CDR2 YYEEEE. This CDR3 reads CASSLRGEMTGRNQPQHF. CDR3 nucleotides: TGTGCCAGCAGCTTACGGGGTGAGATGACAGGGCGCAATCAGCCCCAGCATTTT.

This clonotype was seen repeatedly, ten times or more. The V call is TRBV4-2, the J call TRBJ2-7; the D is unclear. V dropped 0 bases and J dropped 2 bases, with 11 bases sitting between them. CDR3 length: 15 residues. Germline V gives CDR1 LGHNA, CDR2 YNFKEQ. The DNA for the CDR3 is TGTGCCAGCAGCCAAGACTATGCTCTCACCTACGAGCAGTACTTC. It yields the protein CASSQDYALTYEQYF.

At least ten counts were recorded for this clonotype. J is TRBJ2-5 and V is TRBV11-2, with D unresolved. Per germline, CDR1 SGHAT and CDR2 FQNNGV. There are 12 residues in the CDR3. Trimming removed 2 bases at V and 5 bases at J, with 6 bases between. The CDR3 DNA is TGTGCCAGCAGCTTAACCAGTGAGACCCAGTACTTC. It encodes CASSLTSETQYF.

In this sample, this clonotype turned up many times. As DNA, the CDR3 is TGCGCCAGCAGTGACTGGGGGGAACCTCAAGAGACCCAGTACTTC. This gives the protein CASSDWGEPQETQYF. This chain connects TRBV10-2 to TRBJ2-5, with a weak D call TRBD2 (6 bases). V was pared by 3 bases and J by 2 bases, with 13 bases between. The CDR3 loop spans 15 amino acids. Per germline, CDR1 WSHSY and CDR2 SAAADI.

This clonotype was recorded a few times. The chain combines TRBV28 with TRBJ2-6; D possibly corresponds to TRBD1 (6 bases). V was trimmed by 5 bases and J by 4 bases, leaving 9 bases between them. This CDR3 is 14 amino acids long. Per germline, CDR1 MDHEN and CDR2 SYDVKM. The CDR3 DNA reads TGTGCCAGCAGTGTGGGGGCCGGGGCCAACGTCCTGACTTTC. This translates into CASSVGAGANVLTF.

The gene calls are TRBV4-2 and TRBJ2-2; D is possibly TRBD1 (6 bases). Germline V gives CDR1 LGHNA, CDR2 YNFKEQ. The CDR3 has 16 amino acids. The V end was cut by 4 bases, the J end by 0 bases, with 12 bases between. CDR3 sequence reads: CASSLTGTPNTGELFF. The CDR3 nucleotides read TGTGCCAGCAGCCTCACCGGGACACCGAACACCGGGGAGCTGTTTTTT.

This clonotype was observed a few times. The chain joins TRBV6-6 to TRBJ1-5; possibly TRBD1 for D (6 bases). Germline-derived CDR1 and CDR2 are MNHNY and SVGAGI (reference sequence). This CDR3 is 13 amino acids long. Trimming stripped 6 bases from V and 4 bases from J, with 10 bases between. The CDR3 here is CASRWGLNQPQHF. CDR3 bases: TGTGCCAGCAGGTGGGGGCTAAATCAGCCCCAGCATTTT.